The 30 T cell receptor beta chains below all came from one sample that was sequenced in a study of T cell responses to AZD1222 COVID-19 vaccine (dated by TCRdb to the early 2020s). What the time point label conveys for this sample: baseline before first vaccination. Library prep was done by the immunoSEQ multiplex PCR assay. The source is immuneACCESS, and TCRdb retained only in-frame sequences with V and J called. Part of the clones is not carried over; for the studies checked, unresolved V genes explain less than half of this, and the remainder is unexplained. For this sample the table gives roughly 150,000 clones, of which approximately 90% were detected only once. Around 2.2% of the sample comes from the top ten. This material consisted of peripheral blood, taken on day 0 of AZD1222 vaccination. The source is an adult in good health.

A single count supports this clone. This chain uses TRBV9 with TRBJ2-3, with TRBD2 matching over 11 bases. The CDR3 runs to 16 residues. J was trimmed by 0 bases and V by 5 bases; bases with no gene match: 5. Germline CDR1 reads SGDLS; CDR2 reads YYNGEE. CDR3 DNA: TGTGCCAGCAGTCTAGCGGGAGGACTAAGCACAGATACGCAGTATTTT. Translating gives CASSLAGGLSTDTQYF.

The chain is built from TRBV25-1 and TRBJ2-7; D gene unclear. The CDR3 loop spans 12 amino acids. Germline V gene lookup returns CDR1 MGHDK and CDR2 SYGVNS. Trimming shortened V by 3 bases and J by 6 bases, and 9 bases separated the two germline ends. The CDR3 nucleotides read TGTGCCAGCAGTGATGTTCCGGGCGAGCAGTACTTC. It encodes CASSDVPGEQYF.

This clone was observed a few times. The rearrangement joins TRBV28 to TRBJ1-1; no clear D gene. The germline V gene encodes CDR1 MDHEN and CDR2 SYDVKM. The CDR3 sequence is 13 residues long. V was clipped by 8 bases and J by 10 bases, with 20 bases between them. CDR3 nucleotide sequence: TGTGCCAGCGGAGGGAGAGCATATATGGGAGCTTTCTTT. It translates to CASGGRAYMGAFF.

About this clone: One base away lies a much larger clone, so this may be a sequencing read error. CDR3 protein: CASSLAVTGELFF. The CDR3 DNA follows: TGTGCCAGCAGCTTAGCGGTCACCGGGGAGCTGTTTTTT. The chain links TRBV7-6 to TRBJ2-2; D is ambiguous. Germline loops: CDR1 SGHVS, CDR2 FNYEAQ. V lost 0 bases to trimming and J lost 4 bases, with 3 bases between them. The CDR3 contains 13 residues.

CDR3 nucleotides: TGTGCCAGCAGCGTCCCAGGGAGGGCACCTAATGAGCAGTTCTTC. Translation gives CASSVPGRAPNEQFF. This chain joins TRBV9 and TRBJ2-1, with 7 nucleotides matching TRBD2. This CDR3 has 15 residues. Trimming took 2 bases from V and 7 from J; bases not matched to a gene: 9. Germline V gives CDR1 SGDLS, CDR2 YYNGEE.

V is TRBV7-3 and J is TRBJ2-1; 7 bases match TRBD2. This CDR3 has 13 amino acids. Trimming took 5 bases from V and 7 from J; bases not matched to a gene: 5. The germline V gene has CDR1 SGHTA and CDR2 FQGTGA. Written as DNA, the CDR3 is TGTGCCAGCAGCCCCCCGGGGGGTAATGAGCAGTTCTTC. Protein: CASSPPGGNEQFF. The whole variable domain, filled in from reference TRBV7-3 and TRBJ2-1, reads GAGVSQTPSNKVTEKGKYVELRCDPISGHTALYWYRQSLGQGPEFLIYFQGTGAADDSGLPNDRFFAVRPEGSVSTLKIQRTERGDSAVYLCASSPPGGNEQFFGPGTRLTVL.

This sequence joins TRBV4-2 and TRBJ1-3; TRBD1 is a possible D gene (6 bases). CDR1 LGHNA and CDR2 YNFKEQ come from the germline V gene. The CDR3 sequence is 21 residues long. The V gene lost 0 bases and the J gene lost 1 base, with 25 bases spanning the gap. The CDR3, as DNA: TGTGCCAGCAGCCAAGAGAGGGGGGTTTTCGGCCGAATTACTTCTGGAAACACCATATATTTT. It codes for CASSQERGVFGRITSGNTIYF.

The CDR3 bases are TGTGCCAGTAGTTCCCCACAGGGCCGCGATAATTCACCCCTCCACTTT. Its protein product is CASSSPQGRDNSPLHF. The rearrangement links TRBV19 to TRBJ1-6; D may be TRBD1 (6 bases). Per germline, CDR1 LNHDA and CDR2 SQIVND (reference sequence). V was shortened by 5 bases and J by 5 bases, with 16 bases between the two germline ends. The CDR3 is made up of 16 amino acids.

This rearrangement joins TRBV29-1 to TRBJ1-1; unclear D gene. V was cut by 4 bases and J by 7 bases, with 10 bases left in between. The CDR3 totals 11 residues. Germline V gives CDR1 SQVTM, CDR2 ANQGSEA. The CDR3 sequence is CSVVRAYEAFF. As DNA, the CDR3 is TGCAGCGTTGTTAGGGCTTATGAAGCTTTCTTT. Using reference TRBV29-1 and TRBJ1-1 for the parts outside the CDR3, the full variable domain is SAVISQKPSRDICQRGTSLTIQCQVDSQVTMMFWYRQQPGQSLTLIATANQGSEATYESGFVIDKFPISRPNLTFSTLTVSNMSPEDSSIYLCSVVRAYEAFFGQGTRLTVV.

The rearrangement joins TRBV2 to TRBJ1-1, with D possibly being TRBD1 (5 bases). This CDR3 has 13 amino acids. The V end was cut by 10 bases, the J end by 0 bases, with 12 bases between. The germline V gene has CDR1 SNHLY and CDR2 FYNNEI. This chain's CDR3 is CATKTDMNTEAFF. The CDR3, as DNA: TGTGCCACCAAGACAGACATGAACACTGAAGCTTTCTTT. The complete variable domain, with remaining parts taken from reference TRBV2 and TRBJ1-1, reads EPEVTQTPSHQVTQMGQEVILRCVPISNHLYFYWYRQILGQKVEFLVSFYNNEISEKSEIFDDQFSVERPDGSNFTLKIRSTKLEDSAMYFCATKTDMNTEAFFGQGTRLTVV.

V gene TRBV15 combines with J gene TRBJ2-7; D is perhaps TRBD1 or TRBD2 (5 bases each). Germline CDR1 and CDR2: LNHNV and YYDKDF (reference sequence). CDR3 size: 16 residues. V lost 1 base to trimming and J lost 3 bases, with 16 bases between them. In DNA, the CDR3 is TGTGCCACCAGCAGAGCCTGGGGGTCCGGTATCTACGAGCAGTACTTC. Translating it yields CATSRAWGSGIYEQYF.

This sequence joins TRBV6-2 or TRBV6-3 and TRBJ1-2; weak D call: TRBD1 (6 bases). The V and J ends lost 5 bases and 2 bases respectively, with 12 bases between them. Germline CDR1 and CDR2: MNHEY and SVGEGT. CDR3 length: 14 amino acids. CDR3 nucleotides: TGTGCCAGCAGTCGGGGGGCGAGCAACTATGGCTACACCTTC. This sequence encodes CASSRGASNYGYTF.

This clone was counted a single time. The rearrangement joins TRBV7-2 to TRBJ1-6; tentatively, D is TRBD1 (5 bases). Germline CDR1 reads SGHTA; CDR2 reads FQGNSA. Trimming removed 3 bases from V and 9 bases from J, with 24 bases in between. The CDR3 runs 18 residues. For the CDR3, the DNA is TGTGCCAGCAGCTTCAAAGGGGTCCACGGGACGGCTACTTCACCCCTCCACTTT. Amino acids: CASSFKGVHGTATSPLHF. The full variable domain, with the rest looked up from reference TRBV7-2 and TRBJ1-6, is GAGVSQSPSNKVTEKGKDVELRCDPISGHTALYWYRQSLGQGLEFLIYFQGNSAPDKSGLPSDRFSAERTGGSVSTLTIQRTQQEDSAVYLCASSFKGVHGTATSPLHFGNGTRLTVT.

The V gene is TRBV11-1, the J gene TRBJ2-7; maybe TRBD1 (6 bases). V was shortened by 1 base and J by 2 bases, with 12 bases between the two germline ends. Germline V gene lookup returns CDR1 SGHAT and CDR2 FQDESV (reference sequence). This CDR3 contains 15 residues. The CDR3 DNA sequence: TGTGCCAGCAGCTTAGAGGGGCACAGGGCCTACGAGCAGTACTTC. Protein product: CASSLEGHRAYEQYF.

This clone was counted between two and nine times. The rearrangement joins TRBV15 to TRBJ1-4; tentative D call: TRBD1 (5 bases). The CDR3 loop spans 17 amino acids. Germline CDR1 reads LNHNV; CDR2 reads YYDKDF (reference sequence). V was trimmed by 1 base and J by 8 bases, leaving 20 bases between them. As DNA, the CDR3 is TGTGCCACCAGCAGAGTGGGCCTAGGGGCGATTAAAGAAAAACTGTTTTTT. It yields the protein CATSRVGLGAIKEKLFF.

The chain uses TRBV9 and TRBJ2-2; D is possibly TRBD2 (5 bases). Germline V gene sequence: CDR1 SGDLS, CDR2 YYNGEE. Trimming took 6 bases from V and 0 from J, leaving 9 bases between them. CDR3 length equals 14 residues. The CDR3 DNA follows: TGTGCCAGCACGGAGGAACCGAACACCGGGGAGCTGTTTTTT. The encoded protein is CASTEEPNTGELFF. The whole variable domain, remainder taken from reference TRBV9 and TRBJ2-2, is DSGVTQTPKHLITATGQRVTLRCSPRSGDLSVYWYQQSLDQGLQFLIQYYNGEERAKGNILERFSAQQFPDLHSELNLSSLELGDSALYFCASTEEPNTGELFFGEGSRLTVL.

The rearrangement uses TRBV9 and TRBJ2-2; tentatively, D is TRBD2 (5 bases). Germline V gene lookup returns CDR1 SGDLS and CDR2 YYNGEE. Deletions cut 4 bases from V and 2 bases from J, with 9 bases between. CDR3 length equals 14 residues. The DNA for the CDR3 is TGTGCCAGCAGCCTAAGACTAAACACCGGGGAGCTGTTTTTT. It yields the protein CASSLRLNTGELFF.

This sequence joins TRBV4-3 and TRBJ1-3; tentative D call: TRBD1 (5 bases). The V gene lost 1 base and the J gene lost 0 bases, with 7 bases spanning the gap. CDR1 is LGHNA and CDR2 is YSLEER in the germline V gene. CDR3 length: 15 residues. The CDR3 here is CASSQGGNSGNTIYF. The CDR3 region has the DNA TGCGCCAGCAGCCAAGGGGGCAACTCTGGAAACACCATATATTTT.

This clone was seen a few times. The J gene is TRBJ1-5, the V gene TRBV19; D is undetermined. The CDR3 loop spans 14 amino acids. CDR1 is LNHDA, CDR2 SQIVND, per germline (reference sequence). V was shortened by 2 bases and J by 7 bases, with 12 bases between the two germline ends. The CDR3 region has the DNA TGTGCCAGTAGTATAAATAAGGGTCCCCAGCCCCAGCATTTT. This encodes CASSINKGPQPQHF.

The rearrangement uses TRBV27 and TRBJ1-3, with D uncertain. Germline loops: CDR1 MNHEY, CDR2 SMNVEV (reference sequence). CDR3 length equals 13 residues. V was cut by 2 bases and J by 4 bases, with 6 bases left in between. CDR3 in amino acids: CASSLARGNTIYF. CDR3 DNA: TGTGCCAGCAGTTTAGCACGGGGAAACACCATATATTTT.

V usage is TRBV15 and J usage is TRBJ1-2, with a weak D call TRBD1 (5 bases). The CDR3 length is 15 residues. In germline, CDR1 is LNHNV, CDR2 YYDKDF (reference sequence). V lost 0 bases and J 7 bases, leaving 15 bases between the germline ends. The CDR3 region has the DNA TGTGCCACCAGCAGAGATATGGACACAGCGCGTGGCTACACCTTC. This translates into CATSRDMDTARGYTF.

J is TRBJ1-1 and V is TRBV12-3 or TRBV12-4; 7 nucleotides match TRBD1. The CDR3 covers 13 residues. The V segment lost 6 bases and the J segment 1 base; nucleotides outside the gene matches: 2. The CDR3, as DNA: TGTGCCAGCAGGAGGGACAGGAACACTGAAGCTTTCTTT. Encoded protein: CASRRDRNTEAFF.

The chain has TRBV19 and TRBJ2-1, with TRBD1 matching over 10 bases. CDR3 length: 16 residues. After removal of 4 bases from V and 8 bases from J, the junction contained 11 bases not matched to a gene. From germline, CDR1 is LNHDA and CDR2 SQIVND (reference sequence). CDR3 region: CASSSLGQGSVDEQFF. In DNA form, the CDR3 reads TGTGCCAGTAGTAGCCTGGGACAGGGGAGTGTGGATGAGCAGTTCTTC.

V and J are TRBV19 and TRBJ1-5, with TRBD1 matching over 10 bases. CDR3 length equals 15 residues. The V and J ends lost 7 bases and 2 bases, in that order; junction bases with no gene match: 5. Germline V gene data show CDR1 as LNHDA and CDR2 as SQIVND (reference sequence). The CDR3 coding sequence is TGTGCCAGTACCATGACAGGGGGCGGCAATCAGCCCCAGCATTTT. Amino acid sequence: CASTMTGGGNQPQHF.

The rearrangement joins TRBV20-1 to TRBJ2-2, with 8 bases fitting TRBD1. Germline V lookup: CDR1 DFQATT, CDR2 SNEGSKA (reference sequence). Losses at the gene ends were 3 bases for V and 4 bases for J; bases not matched to a gene: 1. The CDR3 totals 13 residues. As DNA, the CDR3 is TGCAGTGCTAGTGGACAGGGCACCGGGGAGCTGTTTTTT. Translating it yields CSASGQGTGELFF.

The rearrangement joins TRBV9 to TRBJ2-2, with 9 bases matching TRBD2. CDR3 size: 17 residues. Trimming took 8 bases from V and 5 from J; bases not matched to a gene: 16. CDR1 and CDR2 (germline): SGDLS, YYNGEE. The CDR3, as DNA: TGTGCCAGTATTGGGCGGGAGGGCCCCGCGAGGACCGGGGAGCTGTTTTTT. It encodes CASIGREGPARTGELFF.

The chain links TRBV5-1 to TRBJ2-3, with D perhaps TRBD2 (5 bases). Between the trimmed V and J ends, which lost 0 bases and 6 bases, there was a span of 11 bases. This CDR3 has 14 amino acids. CDR1 and CDR2 (germline): SGHRS, YFSETQ. The CDR3 is CASSLGGLVDTQYF. The CDR3 DNA follows: TGCGCCAGCAGCTTGGGAGGACTGGTGGATACGCAGTATTTT.

V and J are TRBV28 and TRBJ2-2; D not resolved. The germline CDR1 and CDR2 sequences are MDHEN and SYDVKM. The CDR3 length is 12 residues. Trimming left V 5 bases short and J 7 bases short, with 8 bases between. This CDR3 reads CASSPLFGELFF. In DNA form, the CDR3 reads TGTGCCAGCAGTCCACTGTTCGGGGAGCTGTTTTTT. The whole variable domain, filled in from reference TRBV28 and TRBJ2-2, reads DVKVTQSSRYLVKRTGEKVFLECVQDMDHENMFWYRQDPGLGLRLIYFSYDVKMKEKGDIPEGYSVSREKKERFSLILESASTNQTSMYLCASSPLFGELFFGEGSRLTVL.

The rearrangement joins TRBV9 to TRBJ1-2; no clear D gene. The CDR3 has 13 residues. V lost 4 bases and J lost 4, with 11 bases in between. The V gene's germline CDR1 is SGDLS and CDR2 YYNGEE. Here the CDR3 reads CASSPVLGYGYTF. In DNA, the CDR3 is TGTGCCAGCAGCCCCGTTCTGGGCTATGGCTACACCTTC.

J is TRBJ1-1 and V is TRBV6-2 or TRBV6-3; possibly TRBD1 for D (6 bases). Looked up from germline, CDR1 is MNHEY and CDR2 is SVGEGT. The CDR3 contains 17 residues. V lost 2 bases to trimming and J lost 4 bases, with 20 bases between them. The DNA of the CDR3 is TGTGCCAGCAGTTACGGTACAGGGATCGTATCGGGCACTGAAGCTTTCTTT. Amino acid sequence: CASSYGTGIVSGTEAFF.